The 8 T cell receptor beta chains in this list originate from one sample, sequenced in a study of shared clonotypes between healthy human individuals. The method was immunoSEQ multiplex PCR; TCRdb's version includes in-frame clones alone and lacks a portion of them. Among about 960,000 clones listed, around 80% were seen once. Source material: memory CD4+ T cells sorted from blood. Subset given: CD45RA-negative fraction. All receptors derive from a man younger than 35 in good health.

V is TRBV9 and J is TRBJ2-5; 10 bases are a match to TRBD2. The CDR3 has 19 amino acids. From germline, CDR1 is SGDLS and CDR2 YYNGEE. The J segment lost 4 bases and the V segment lost 0 bases, leaving 15 bases of the junction unmatched. The CDR3 DNA sequence: TGTGCCAGCAGCGTAGGAGGACTAGCGGCCTCCTTGCGGGGAGAGACCCAGTACTTC. It encodes CASSVGGLAASLRGETQYF.

The chain is built from TRBV2 and TRBJ2-5; D possibly corresponds to TRBD2 (5 bases). Germline V CDR1 and CDR2: SNHLY, FYNNEI. The length of the CDR3 is 11 residues. Trimming removed 8 bases at V and 5 bases at J, with 9 bases between. CDR3 in DNA: TGTGCCAGCTCGGGAATGGAGACCCAGTACTTC. Its translation is CASSGMETQYF.

The sample holds one count of this clone. The CDR3 bases are TGTGCCAGCAGTGAACGGGGTAGGACTTCGTTAGGGCAGTACTTC. It translates to CASSERGRTSLGQYF. The chain employs TRBV28 and TRBJ2-5, with a possible D match to TRBD2 (5 bases). Germline loops: CDR1 MDHEN, CDR2 SYDVKM. Trimming stripped 5 bases from V and 11 bases from J, with 24 bases between. The CDR3 runs to 15 residues.

The rearrangement joins TRBV2 to TRBJ1-4; D not certain. Germline V lookup: CDR1 SNHLY, CDR2 FYNNEI. V was clipped by 5 bases and J by 6 bases, with 4 bases between them. The CDR3 consists of 11 residues. The CDR3 reads CASSPYEKLFF. CDR3 in DNA: TGTGCCAGCAGTCCCTATGAAAAACTGTTTTTT.

The J gene is TRBJ2-1, the V gene TRBV30, with 8 bases that match TRBD1. CDR3 length: 13 amino acids. Trimming took 0 bases from V and 7 from J; bases not matched to a gene: 2. The germline CDR1 and CDR2 sequences are GTSNPN and SVGIG (reference sequence). The CDR3 loop reads CAWSVRQGNEQFF. The CDR3 DNA is TGTGCCTGGAGTGTACGACAGGGGAATGAGCAGTTCTTC.

The chain is built from TRBV6-1 and TRBJ2-3; TRBD1 agrees at 9 bases. This CDR3 is 14 amino acids long. Looked up from germline, CDR1 is MNHNS and CDR2 is SASEGT. V lost 4 bases, J lost 5 bases, and 4 bases stayed unmatched. CDR3 sequence reads: CASSAQTGGDTQYF. The CDR3, as DNA: TGTGCCAGCAGTGCTCAGACAGGGGGAGATACGCAGTATTTT.

The chain carries TRBV6-1 and TRBJ1-3; D call uncertain. Germline assignment: CDR1 MNHNS and CDR2 SASEGT. The CDR3 length is 14 residues. Deletions cut 6 bases from V and 2 bases from J, with 11 bases between. The DNA of the CDR3 is TGTGCCAGCAGGAAAGGAGAGGCTGGAAACACCATATATTTT. Residues: CASRKGEAGNTIYF.

V and J are TRBV4-3 and TRBJ1-6; TRBD1 matches 8 bases. The CDR3 has 16 amino acids. V gave up 0 bases and J gave up 10 bases; unmatched junction bases: 8. The V gene's germline CDR1 is LGHNA and CDR2 YSLEER. The CDR3 protein is CASSQDFAGGTSPLHF. In DNA, the CDR3 is TGCGCCAGCAGCCAAGATTTCGCAGGGGGCACGTCACCCCTCCACTTT.